This T cell receptor (beta chain) was documented in a study of shared clonotypes between healthy human individuals. Study-level results: The authors expected sequencing depth to affect clonotype sharing among donors.

Source study methods: For the immunoSEQ data, sequences were junction-only without quality scores, so filtering differed. Clones were read by immunoSEQ multiplex PCR, and TCRdb kept only the in-frame ones, dropping some. That table furnishes V, J and clone size, whereas the DNA furnished D and trimming. The data show over 400,000 clones, 60% to 80% seen once. All donors were Caucasian adults living in Nashville, Tennessee. J gave up 1 base and V 0 bases, and 3 bases lay outside the gene matches. Germline V CDR1 and CDR2: LNHNV, YYDKDF (reference sequence). The CDR3 runs to 16 residues. Points on this clone: The antigen is undetermined. The same CDR3 can be traced to other DNA sequences in this sample.

What was sequenced was PBMCs. This sequence originates from a woman aged 40 to 50 in good health. Some clones in this sample may be carry-over from other donors' samples. The chain carries TRBV15 and TRBJ2-1; 7 nucleotides align to TRBD2. CDR3 coding DNA: TGTGCCACCAGCAGAGATCGCGGGGGATCCTACAATGAGCAGTTCTTC. Its protein product is CATSRDRGGSYNEQFF.